These 5 T cell receptor beta chains were all obtained from the same sample, sequenced in a study of T-cell memory formation after mild COVID-19. TCRdb used MiXCR to reprocess the 5' RACE reads, holding one entry per CDR3 protein. The table records about 130,000 distinct CDR3 sequences, roughly 6.2% of them present only once. The source material was PBMCs or a T cell subset sorted from them (not recorded which). Receptor source: an adult woman who had mild COVID-19 (a few samples of this study predate the infection). Cell type and time point are not known.

The V call is TRBV24-1, the J call TRBJ2-7; TRBD2 matches 14 bases. V gave up 2 bases and J gave up 5 bases; unmatched junction bases: 7. The length of the CDR3 is 17 residues. CDR1 KGHDR and CDR2 SFDVKD come from the germline V gene. This chain's CDR3 is CATSDSRTSGGPHEQYF. In nucleotides, the CDR3 is TGTGCCACCAGTGATTCCCGGACTAGCGGGGGGCCCCACGAGCAGTACTTC.

The table lists this clonotype with a few counts. The genes are TRBV6-5 and TRBJ2-4; 7 bases line up with TRBD2. CDR3 length: 16 residues. Germline V gene data show CDR1 as MNHEY and CDR2 as SVGAGI. The V gene end was trimmed by 0 bases and the J gene end by 0 bases; junction bases not matched to a gene: 2. CDR3 bases: TGTGCCAGCAGTTACTCCCCGGGGGGAGCCAAAAACATTCAGTACTTC. This sequence encodes CASSYSPGGAKNIQYF.

This clonotype was seen more than once but under ten times. The V call is TRBV5-1, the J call TRBJ2-5, with D unresolved. Trimming pared 3 bases from V and 1 base from J, leaving 10 bases between. This CDR3 spans 14 amino acids. Germline values: CDR1 SGHRS, CDR2 YFSETQ. CDR3 sequence: CASSWATPQETQYF. The CDR3 nucleotides read TGCGCCAGCAGCTGGGCCACCCCCCAAGAGACCCAGTACTTC.

This clonotype was seen a few times. The chain uses TRBV5-1 and TRBJ2-2; D is possibly TRBD1 (6 bases). CDR1 and CDR2 (germline): SGHRS, YFSETQ. V was clipped by 3 bases and J by 3 bases, with 12 bases between them. CDR3 size: 15 residues. CDR3 residues: CASSSMGADTGELFF. The CDR3 DNA is TGCGCCAGCAGCTCGATGGGGGCGGACACCGGGGAGCTGTTTTTT.

This clonotype was found a few times. The chain recombines TRBV9 with TRBJ2-3, with D perhaps matching TRBD2 (5 bases). V lost 1 base to trimming and J lost 6 bases, with 12 bases between them. The CDR3 is 14 amino acids. Germline values: CDR1 SGDLS, CDR2 YYNGEE. CDR3 bases: TGTGCCAGCAGCGTACGGGAAAACGGGGATACGCAGTATTTT. Its translation: CASSVRENGDTQYF.